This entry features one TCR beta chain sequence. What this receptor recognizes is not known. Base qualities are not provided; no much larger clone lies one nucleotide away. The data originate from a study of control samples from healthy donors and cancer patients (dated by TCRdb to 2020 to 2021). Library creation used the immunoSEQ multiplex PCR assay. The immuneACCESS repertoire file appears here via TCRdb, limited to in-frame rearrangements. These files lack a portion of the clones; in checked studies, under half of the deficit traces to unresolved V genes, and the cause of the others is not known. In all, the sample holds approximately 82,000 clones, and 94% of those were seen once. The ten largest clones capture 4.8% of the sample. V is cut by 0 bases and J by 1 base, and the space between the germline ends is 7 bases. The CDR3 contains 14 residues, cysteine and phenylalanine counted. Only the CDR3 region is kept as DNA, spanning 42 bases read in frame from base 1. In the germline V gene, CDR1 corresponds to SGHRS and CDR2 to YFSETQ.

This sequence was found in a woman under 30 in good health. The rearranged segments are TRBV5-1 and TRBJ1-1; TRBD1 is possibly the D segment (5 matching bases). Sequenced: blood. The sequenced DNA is TGCGCCAGCAGCTTGGCGGGGCCGAACACTGAAGCTTTCTTT. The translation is CASSLAGPNTEAFF.